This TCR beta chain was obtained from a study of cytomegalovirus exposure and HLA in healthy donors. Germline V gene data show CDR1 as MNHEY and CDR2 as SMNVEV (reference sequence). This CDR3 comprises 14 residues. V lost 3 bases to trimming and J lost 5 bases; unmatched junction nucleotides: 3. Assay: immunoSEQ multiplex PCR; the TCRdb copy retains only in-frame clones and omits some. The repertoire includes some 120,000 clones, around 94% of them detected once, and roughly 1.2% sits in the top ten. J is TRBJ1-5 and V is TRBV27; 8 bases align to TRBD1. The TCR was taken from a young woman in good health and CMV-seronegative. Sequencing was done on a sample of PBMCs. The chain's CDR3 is CASSLQGAHQPQHF. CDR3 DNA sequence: TGTGCCAGCAGTTTGCAGGGGGCACATCAGCCCCAGCATTTT.